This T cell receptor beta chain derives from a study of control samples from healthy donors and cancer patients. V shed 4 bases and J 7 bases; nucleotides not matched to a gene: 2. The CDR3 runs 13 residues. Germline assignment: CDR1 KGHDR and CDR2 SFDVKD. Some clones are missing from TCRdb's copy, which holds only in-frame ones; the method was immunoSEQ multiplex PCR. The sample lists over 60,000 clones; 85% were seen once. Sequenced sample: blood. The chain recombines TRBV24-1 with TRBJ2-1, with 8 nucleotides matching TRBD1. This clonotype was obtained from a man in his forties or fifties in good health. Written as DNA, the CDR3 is TGTGCCACCAGTGACCACAGGGGGAATGAGCAGTTCTTC. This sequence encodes CATSDHRGNEQFF.